The T cell receptor (beta chain) under discussion was sequenced for a study of Graves' ophthalmopathy and Graves' hyperthyroidism. As the template, RNA transcripts were used to amplify TCR beta CDR3 regions. Scientists carried out first-round RT-PCR using HTBI primers and then a second-round multiplex PCR. TCRdb reprocessed the multiplex PCR reads with MiXCR, giving one entry per CDR3 protein. The data contain 220,000 or so distinct CDR3 sequences, 20% to 25% of them singletons. Germline CDR1 and CDR2: MDHEN and SYDVKM. V was pared by 6 bases and J by 6 bases, with 16 bases of the junction left unmatched. The CDR3 spans 17 residues.

The sequencing input was peripheral blood. The receptor was isolated from a woman in her forties or fifties with Graves' ophthalmopathy. The chain joins TRBV28 to TRBJ2-2, with 7 positions matching TRBD1. CDR3 loop: CASSRGTFGSRAGELFF. In nucleotides, the CDR3 is TGTGCCAGCAGCAGGGGGACATTTGGGAGTAGGGCCGGGGAGCTGTTTTTT.